This T cell receptor beta chain was profiled in a study of shared clonotypes between healthy human individuals. Study context: Ranging from 18 to 49 in age, donors were two women and three men.

Regarding the study as a whole: Only blood was sampled, and tissue TCR repertoires likely differ from blood ones.

Profiling relied on immunoSEQ multiplex PCR, and the TCRdb table lists in-frame clones only, not all of them. Here the sample spans about half a million clones, 81% being singletons. This CDR3 region has 17 residues. The germline CDR1 and CDR2 sequences are MGHRA and YSYEKL. V shed 4 bases and J shed 5 bases, with 23 bases lying between them. Turning to this clone: Its specificity is unknown.

This receptor was identified in a middle-aged woman in good health. Some clones in this sample may be carry-over from other donors' samples. The V call is TRBV4-1, the J call TRBJ1-2; D is ambiguous. The sample was PBMCs. In nucleotides, the CDR3 is TGCGCCAGCAGCCTAAGATACCGACTAGGGAGCTTATATGGCTACACCTTC. Its protein is CASSLRYRLGSLYGYTF.